The rows below give T cell receptor beta chains drawn from one sample of a study of CD8+CD57+ T cells in acquired aplastic anemia. TCRdb re-called the reads with MiXCR, one entry per CDR3 protein. This table holds 130,000 or so distinct CDR3 sequences, roughly 55% found once. Sequencing used sorted CD4+, CD8+, or CD8+CD57+ T cells (not recorded which) from PBMCs. The origin of the receptors is a human donor with aplastic anemia. Both conserved end residues are part of each CDR3. A D gene is named only where the DNA matches it firmly. Rows give clone size only sometimes, using once, few, many, or a class for an expanded clone.

size: NA; D: NA; V: TRBV29-1; J: TRBJ1-2; CDR3: CSVDWAGPLGYTF; DNA: TGCAGCGTTGATTGGGCAGGCCCGCTTGGCTACACCTTC
size: NA; D: NA; V: TRBV10-1; J: TRBJ1-1; CDR3: CAGSDPQNTEAFF; DNA: TGCGCCGGCAGTGACCCTCAGAACACTGAAGCTTTCTTT
size: NA; D: TRBD1; V: TRBV15; J: TRBJ1-1; CDR3: CATGSTRTGGRVEAFF; DNA: TGTGCCACCGGATCCACGCGGACAGGGGGAAGGGTTGAAGCTTTCTTT
size: NA; D: TRBD1; V: TRBV5-6; J: TRBJ1-2; CDR3: CASSLPTGMKNGYTF; DNA: TGTGCCAGCAGCTTGCCGACAGGGATGAAGAACGGCTACACCTTC
size: few; D: NA; V: TRBV4-1; J: TRBJ1-5; CDR3: CASSQEDGSNQPQHF; DNA: TGCGCCAGCAGCCAAGAAGACGGAAGCAATCAGCCCCAGCATTTT
size: NA; D: NA; V: TRBV20-1; J: TRBJ2-1; CDR3: CSARVGTEQFF; DNA: TGCAGTGCTAGAGTGGGAACTGAGCAGTTCTTC
size: NA; D: TRBD1; V: TRBV5-1; J: TRBJ1-2; CDR3: CASSLDPPTGDYGYTF; DNA: TGCGCCAGCAGCTTGGATCCCCCGACAGGGGACTATGGCTACACCTTC
size: NA; D: NA; V: TRBV7-7; J: TRBJ1-1; CDR3: CASSFSMNTEAFF; DNA: TGTGCTAGCAGCTTTAGCATGAACACTGAAGCTTTCTTT
size: once; D: NA; V: TRBV2; J: TRBJ2-7; CDR3: CASNRVYEQYF; DNA: TGTGCCAGCAACAGAGTCTACGAGCAGTACTTC
size: once; D: NA; V: TRBV5-1; J: TRBJ1-5; CDR3: CASSLGGLDQPQHF; DNA: TGCGCCAGCAGCTTGGGAGGGTTGGATCAGCCCCAGCATTTT
size: NA; D: NA; V: TRBV10-3; J: TRBJ2-5; CDR3: CAISETGGEETQYF; DNA: TGTGCCATCAGTGAGACAGGGGGGGAAGAGACCCAGTACTTC
size: NA; D: TRBD1; V: TRBV15; J: TRBJ1-2; CDR3: CATSRATGGDYGYTF; DNA: TGTGCCACCAGCAGGGCGACAGGGGGGGACTATGGCTACACCTTC
size: NA; D: NA; V: TRBV19; J: TRBJ1-6; CDR3: CASSKAPNNSPLHF; DNA: TGTGCCAGTAGTAAGGCCCCCAATAATTCACCCCTCCACTTT
size: many; D: NA; V: TRBV13; J: TRBJ1-1; CDR3: CASSRGWGTNTEAFF; DNA: TGTGCCAGCAGTAGGGGGTGGGGCACAAACACTGAAGCTTTCTTT
size: few; D: TRBD1; V: TRBV10-3; J: TRBJ1-1; CDR3: CAIRGGQGSMNTEAFF; DNA: TGTGCCATCAGGGGGGGACAGGGAAGCATGAACACTGAAGCTTTCTTT
size: NA; D: NA; V: TRBV5-1; J: TRBJ1-5; CDR3: CASRSGYNQPQHF; DNA: TGCGCCAGCAGGTCTGGGTACAATCAGCCCCAGCATTTT
size: NA; D: NA; V: TRBV5-1; J: TRBJ2-1; CDR3: CASSLGGYEQFF; DNA: TGCGCCAGCAGCTTGGGAGGGTATGAGCAGTTCTTC
size: NA; D: NA; V: TRBV20-1; J: TRBJ2-5; CDR3: CSARGGQIETQYF; DNA: TGCAGTGCTAGGGGGGGACAGATCGAGACCCAGTACTTC
size: many; D: TRBD1; V: TRBV20-1; J: TRBJ2-7; CDR3: CSAGDSYEQYF; DNA: TGCAGTGCTGGGGACAGCTACGAGCAGTACTTC
size: NA; D: TRBD1; V: TRBV19; J: TRBJ1-3; CDR3: CASSRGGPGNTIYF; DNA: TGTGCCAGTAGTAGAGGGGGCCCCGGAAACACCATATATTTT
size: NA; D: NA; V: TRBV20-1; J: TRBJ1-5; CDR3: CSALEGGPRSNQPQHF; DNA: TGCAGTGCTCTTGAAGGAGGCCCCCGTAGCAATCAGCCCCAGCATTTT
size: NA; D: NA; V: TRBV7-2; J: TRBJ2-7; CDR3: CASSLAARSYEQYF; DNA: TGTGCCAGCAGCTTAGCGGCCAGATCCTACGAGCAGTACTTC
size: NA; D: NA; V: TRBV12-3/TRBV12-4; J: TRBJ1-5; CDR3: CASSAAWSNQPQHF; DNA: TGTGCCAGCAGTGCCGCATGGAGCAATCAGCCCCAGCATTTT
size: NA; D: NA; V: TRBV29-1; J: TRBJ2-7; CDR3: CSVPAPGSYEQYF; DNA: TGCAGCGTCCCTGCTCCGGGCTCCTACGAGCAGTACTTC
size: NA; D: NA; V: TRBV20-1; J: TRBJ1-1; CDR3: CSAPHQEEAFF; DNA: TGCAGTGCTCCTCACCAAGAGGAAGCTTTCTTT
size: NA; D: NA; V: TRBV5-4; J: TRBJ2-3; CDR3: CASRDRTMDTQYF; DNA: TGTGCCAGCAGGGACAGGACTATGGATACGCAGTATTTT
size: NA; D: NA; V: TRBV7-8; J: TRBJ2-3; CDR3: CASSGTSPDTQYF; DNA: TGTGCCAGCAGCGGTACTAGTCCAGATACGCAGTATTTT
size: few; D: TRBD2; V: TRBV9; J: TRBJ2-3; CDR3: CASSDGTSGGGDTQYF; DNA: TGTGCCAGCAGCGACGGGACTAGCGGGGGGGGAGATACGCAGTATTTT